This entry is about one T cell receptor (beta chain). Donors were drawn from the approximately 120-subject validation cohort, separate from the approximately 640-subject first cohort. Measured with immunoSEQ multiplex PCR; TCRdb has only the in-frame clones, and not every one. The table includes about 55,000 clones, over 75% detected once. These data are taken from a study of cytomegalovirus exposure and HLA in healthy donors. V gave up 4 bases and J gave up 7 bases; unmatched junction bases: 6. Germline V gene data show CDR1 as MNHEY and CDR2 as SMNVEV (reference sequence). This CDR3 contains 13 residues.

This TCR was recovered from a man younger than 35 in good health and CMV-seronegative. The V gene is TRBV27, the J gene TRBJ1-1, with 7 bases that match TRBD1. The sample was PBMCs. The chain's CDR3 is CASSSDRVVEAFF. The CDR3 bases are TGTGCCAGCAGTTCAGACAGGGTGGTTGAAGCTTTCTTT.